This T cell receptor beta chain was captured by sequencing in a study of blood T cells in healthy people across ages. Whole-study context: Template switching captured about one barcoded beta molecule per two T cells.

V lost 1 base and J 3 bases, leaving 7 bases between the germline ends. The CDR3 consists of 13 residues. CDR1 SGHRS and CDR2 YFSETQ come from the germline V gene. Primed by a sample-barcoded 5' primer and a J-beta primer mix, a second PCR proceeded for 7 to 11 cycles. TCRdb processed the 5' RACE reads anew with MiXCR; each CDR3 protein has one entry. The table shows approximately 2,000,000 distinct CDR3 sequences, with roughly two fifths occurring only once. The sequencing input was blood. J is TRBJ2-5 and V is TRBV5-1; D is unclear. The sequence was collected from a human donor in good health. CDR3 DNA sequence: TGCGCCAGCAGCTTGAGGATGGAAGAGACCCAGTACTTC. Its protein is CASSLRMEETQYF.